The subject of this entry is one T cell receptor beta chain. This receptor's antigen is unknown. No base-level quality is on record; no much larger clone is a single base apart. The CDR3 runs 19 amino acids, cysteine and phenylalanine included. The entry retains the CDR3 DNA only, 57 bases that are in frame from base 1. The CDR1 and CDR2 encoded by the germline V gene are SNHLY and FYNNEI. V lost 0 bases and J lost 8 bases, and the count of bases not matched to a germline gene is 16. These data are taken from a study of OX40 agonist ivuxolimab in advanced cancers. Turning to the overall study: Ivuxolimab was a fully human IgG2 agonistic monoclonal antibody targeting the costimulatory receptor OX40 (CD134). Prior anti-PD-1, anti-PD-L1 or anti-CTLA-4 therapy was permitted, and checkpoint inhibitors had been received by 30% to 40% of dose-escalation patients. Intravenous ivuxolimab was administered to patients every 2 weeks at six dose levels: 0.01, 0.1, 0.3, 1.5, 3 and 10 mg/kg. The point of sequencing TCRbeta in the periphery was to test whether ivuxolimab changed TCR sequence diversity and drove clonal T-cell expansion. Among the roughly 52 dose-escalation patients, approximately 20 had hepatocellular carcinoma, 15 or so melanoma, 9 renal cell carcinoma and 9 head and neck cancer. In the dose-escalation cohort, roughly four fifths of patients were male, and the mean age was around 60 years, with a range of 23 to 79. The paper reports the monotherapy dose-escalation portion (N of about 50 patients) of the phase I ivuxolimab trial. Partial responses were achieved by three dose-escalation patients, of whom one had hepatocellular carcinoma and two had cutaneous melanoma. General findings and caveats noted by the study authors: Which antigens the clonally expanded peripheral T cells were specific for was not determined. After ivuxolimab, expanded clones were on average more numerous among CD8+ T cells than among CD4+ T cells. Partial responders in the 0.1-3.0 mg/kg groups had among the lowest normalized peripheral clonal expansion, especially among CD8+ T cells. Low levels of normalized T-cell clonal expansion were also seen in some patients who did not respond. Clonal expansion of both CD4+ and CD8+ blood T cells was observed from baseline to week 6 at doses 0.1 to 3.0 mg/kg.

Genomic DNA was isolated from the sorted cells so that the TCRbeta CDR3 region could be sequenced. The immunoSEQ Assay was used for sequencing of TCRbeta CDR3 regions. Held by TCRdb, this immuneACCESS table contains in-frame sequences only and omits some clones. Under half of the omission traces to an unresolved V gene where checked; the cause of the rest is unknown. The sample table lists 9,500 to 13,000 clones, 78% of them with a count of one. Jointly, the top ten make up 15% to 20% of the sample. The trial excluded patients who had a history of autoimmune disease or who were on systemic immunosuppression. In every dose cohort, peripheral blood was drawn for TCR sequencing at baseline, cycle 4 day 1, and cycle 7 day 1. Samples were obtained from an open-label, multicenter, first-in-human phase I dose-escalation trial of ivuxolimab. The trial enrolled adults with locally advanced or metastatic head and neck squamous cell, hepatocellular, melanoma or renal cell carcinoma. CD4+ and CD8+ T cells were sorted separately from peripheral blood before TCR sequencing.

The clonotype was recovered from an adult with an advanced solid tumor such as melanoma, head and neck, liver or kidney cancer. The chain is encoded by TRBV2 joined to TRBJ1-2; 12 junctional bases match TRBD1. The source material was CD4+ or CD8+ T cells sorted from blood, sampled in a trial of the OX40 agonist ivuxolimab. In nucleotide form, the sequence is TGTGCCAGCAGTGAAGCTCGACCGGCGCTGGGGACAGGGGGCACCGGCTACACCTTC. Its protein reads: CASSEARPALGTGGTGYTF.